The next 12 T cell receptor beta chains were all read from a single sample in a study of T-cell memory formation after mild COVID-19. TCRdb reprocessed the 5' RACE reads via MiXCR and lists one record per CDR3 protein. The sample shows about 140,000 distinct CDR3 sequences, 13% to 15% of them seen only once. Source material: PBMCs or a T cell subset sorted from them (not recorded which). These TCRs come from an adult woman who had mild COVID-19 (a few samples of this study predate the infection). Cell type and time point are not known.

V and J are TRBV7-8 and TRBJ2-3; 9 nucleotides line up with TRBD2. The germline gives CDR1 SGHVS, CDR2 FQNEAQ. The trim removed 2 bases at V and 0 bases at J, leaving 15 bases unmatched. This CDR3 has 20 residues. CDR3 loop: CASSLRVGLAPNSSTDTQYF. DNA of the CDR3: TGTGCCAGCAGCTTAAGGGTAGGACTAGCGCCGAACTCTAGCACAGATACGCAGTATTTT.

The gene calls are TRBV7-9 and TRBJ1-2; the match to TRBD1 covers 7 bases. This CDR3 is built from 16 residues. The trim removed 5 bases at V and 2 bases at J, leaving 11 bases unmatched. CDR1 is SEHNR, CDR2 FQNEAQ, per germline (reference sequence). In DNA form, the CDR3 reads TGTGCCAGCAGCCTTCAGGGACAGCTCTTAAACTATGGCTACACCTTC. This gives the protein CASSLQGQLLNYGYTF.

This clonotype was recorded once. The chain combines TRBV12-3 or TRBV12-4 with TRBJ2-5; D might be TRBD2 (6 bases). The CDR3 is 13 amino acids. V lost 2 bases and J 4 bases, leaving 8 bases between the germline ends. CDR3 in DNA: TGTGCCAGCAGTTTATACGGGGGAGAGACCCAGTACTTC. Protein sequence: CASSLYGGETQYF.

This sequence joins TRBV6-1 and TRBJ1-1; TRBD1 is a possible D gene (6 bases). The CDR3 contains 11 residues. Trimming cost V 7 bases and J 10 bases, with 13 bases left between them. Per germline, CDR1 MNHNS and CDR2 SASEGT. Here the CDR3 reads CASKRGALAFF. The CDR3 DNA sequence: TGTGCCAGCAAAAGGGGGGCATTAGCTTTCTTT.

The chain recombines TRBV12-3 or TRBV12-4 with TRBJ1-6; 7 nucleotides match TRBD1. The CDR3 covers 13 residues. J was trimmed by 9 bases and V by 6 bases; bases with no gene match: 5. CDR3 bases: TGTGCCAGCAGCCAAACAGGGGTTTCACCCCTCCACTTT. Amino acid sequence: CASSQTGVSPLHF.

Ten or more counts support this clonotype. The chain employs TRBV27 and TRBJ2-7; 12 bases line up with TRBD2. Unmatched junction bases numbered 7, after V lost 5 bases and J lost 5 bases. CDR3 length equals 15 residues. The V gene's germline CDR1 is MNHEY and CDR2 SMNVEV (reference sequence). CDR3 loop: CASSDRLAGADEQYF. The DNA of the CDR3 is TGTGCCAGCAGTGACAGACTAGCGGGAGCCGACGAGCAGTACTTC.

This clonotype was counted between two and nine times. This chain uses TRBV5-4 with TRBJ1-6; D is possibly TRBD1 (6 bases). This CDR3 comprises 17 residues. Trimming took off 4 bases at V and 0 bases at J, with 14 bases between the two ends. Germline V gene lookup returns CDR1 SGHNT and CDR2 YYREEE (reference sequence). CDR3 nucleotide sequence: TGTGCCAGCAGCCCCGACCGGGACATCTCCTATAATTCACCCCTCCACTTT. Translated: CASSPDRDISYNSPLHF. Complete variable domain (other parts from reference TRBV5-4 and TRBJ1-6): ETGVTQSPTHLIKTRGQQVTLRCSSQSGHNTVSWYQQALGQGPQFIFQYYREEENGRGNFPPRFSGLQFPNYSSELNVNALELDDSALYLCASSPDRDISYNSPLHFGNGTRLTVT.

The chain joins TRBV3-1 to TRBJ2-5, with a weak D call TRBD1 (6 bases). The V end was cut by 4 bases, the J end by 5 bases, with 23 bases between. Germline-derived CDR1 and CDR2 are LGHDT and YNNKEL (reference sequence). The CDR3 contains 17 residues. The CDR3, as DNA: TGTGCCAGCAGCCTCAGAGTAGGGGGAGCCTATCGGGAGACCCAGTACTTC. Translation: CASSLRVGGAYRETQYF.

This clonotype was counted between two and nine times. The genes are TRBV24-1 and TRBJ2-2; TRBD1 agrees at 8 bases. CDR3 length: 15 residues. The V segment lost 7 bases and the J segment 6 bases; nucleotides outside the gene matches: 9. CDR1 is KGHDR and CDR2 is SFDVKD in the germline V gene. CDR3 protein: CATSDGQGVAGELFF. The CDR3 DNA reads TGTGCCACCAGCGATGGACAGGGTGTCGCCGGGGAGCTGTTTTTT.

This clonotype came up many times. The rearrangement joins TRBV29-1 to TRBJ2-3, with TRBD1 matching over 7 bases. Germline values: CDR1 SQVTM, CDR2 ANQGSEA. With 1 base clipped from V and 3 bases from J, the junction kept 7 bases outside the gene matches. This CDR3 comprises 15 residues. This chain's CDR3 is CSVEGGQPTTDTQYF. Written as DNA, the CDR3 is TGCAGCGTTGAAGGGGGACAGCCAACGACAGATACGCAGTATTTT.

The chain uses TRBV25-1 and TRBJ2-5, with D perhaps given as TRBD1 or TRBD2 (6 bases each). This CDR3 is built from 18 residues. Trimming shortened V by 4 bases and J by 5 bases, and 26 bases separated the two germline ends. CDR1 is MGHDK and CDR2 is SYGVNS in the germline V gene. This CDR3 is CASSASRPRRGTRETQYF. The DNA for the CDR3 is TGTGCCAGCAGTGCCTCGCGCCCTCGGAGGGGGACCCGGGAGACCCAGTACTTC.

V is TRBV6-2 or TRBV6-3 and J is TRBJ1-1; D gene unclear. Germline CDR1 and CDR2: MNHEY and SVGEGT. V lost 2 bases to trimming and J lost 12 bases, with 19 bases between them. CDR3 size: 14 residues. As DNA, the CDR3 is TGTGCCAGCAGTTACAGTGGACTCAGCCCCGAAACTTTCTTT. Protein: CASSYSGLSPETFF.